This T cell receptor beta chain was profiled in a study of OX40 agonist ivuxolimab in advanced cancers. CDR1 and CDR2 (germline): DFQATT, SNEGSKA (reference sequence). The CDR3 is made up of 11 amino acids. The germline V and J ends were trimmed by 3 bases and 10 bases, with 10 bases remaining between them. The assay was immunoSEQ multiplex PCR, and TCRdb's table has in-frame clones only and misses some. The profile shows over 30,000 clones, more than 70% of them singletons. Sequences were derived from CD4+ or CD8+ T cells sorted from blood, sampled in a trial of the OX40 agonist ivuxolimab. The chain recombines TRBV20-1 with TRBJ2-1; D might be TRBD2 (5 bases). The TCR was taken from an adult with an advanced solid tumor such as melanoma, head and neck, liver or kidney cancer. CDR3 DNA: TGCAGTGCTAGGGAGGTAGGGGAGCAGTTCTTC. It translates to CSAREVGEQFF.